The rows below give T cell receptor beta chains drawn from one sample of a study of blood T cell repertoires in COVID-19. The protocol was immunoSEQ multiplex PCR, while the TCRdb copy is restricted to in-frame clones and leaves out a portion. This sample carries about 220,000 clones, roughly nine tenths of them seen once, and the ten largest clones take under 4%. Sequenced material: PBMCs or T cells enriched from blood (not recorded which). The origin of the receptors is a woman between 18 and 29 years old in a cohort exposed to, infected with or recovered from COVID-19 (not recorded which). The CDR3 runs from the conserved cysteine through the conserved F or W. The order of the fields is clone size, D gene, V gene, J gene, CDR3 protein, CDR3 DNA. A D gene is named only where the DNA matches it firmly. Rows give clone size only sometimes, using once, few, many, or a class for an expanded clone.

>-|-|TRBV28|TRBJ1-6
CASWGRGEDSPLHF
TGTGCCAGCTGGGGGAGGGGGGAGGACTCACCCCTCCACTTT
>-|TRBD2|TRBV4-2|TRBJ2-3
CASSQETSSGTDTQYF
TGTGCCAGCAGCCAAGAGACTAGCAGCGGCACAGATACGCAGTATTTT
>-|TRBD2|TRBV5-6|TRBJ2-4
CASCGGREGNIQYF
TGTGCCAGCTGCGGGGGGCGAGAGGGAAACATTCAGTACTTC
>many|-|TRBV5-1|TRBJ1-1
CASSRAEVVDEAFF
TGCGCCAGCAGCCGAGCCGAGGTGGTCGATGAAGCTTTCTTT
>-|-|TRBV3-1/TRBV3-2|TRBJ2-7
CASSQGTTSYEQYF
TGTGCCAGCAGCCAAGGCACAACCTCCTACGAGCAGTACTTC
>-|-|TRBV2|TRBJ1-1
CASSEREKTEAFF
TGTGCCAGCAGTGAAAGGGAGAAAACTGAAGCTTTCTTT
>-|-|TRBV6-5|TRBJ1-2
CASSYHRGYGYTF
TGTGCCAGCAGTTATCATAGGGGCTATGGCTACACCTTC
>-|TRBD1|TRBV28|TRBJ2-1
CASRPGTGGPYNEQFF
TGTGCCAGCAGGCCAGGGACAGGGGGCCCCTACAATGAGCAGTTCTTC
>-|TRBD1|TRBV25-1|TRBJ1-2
CASSNPGQGGMGYTF
TGTGCCAGCAGTAACCCGGGACAGGGAGGTATGGGCTACACCTTC
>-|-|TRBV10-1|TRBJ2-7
CASSEAPADEQYF
TGCGCCAGCAGTGAGGCCCCGGCGGACGAGCAGTACTTC
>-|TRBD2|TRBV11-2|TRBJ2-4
CASSLEGLAGRAKNIQYF
TGTGCCAGCAGCTTAGAGGGTCTAGCGGGACGAGCCAAAAACATTCAGTACTTC
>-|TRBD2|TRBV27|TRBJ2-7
CASSTRSSGTLYGEQYF
TGTGCCAGCAGTACCCGCTCTAGCGGTACCCTCTACGGGGAGCAGTACTTC
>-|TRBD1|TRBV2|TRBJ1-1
CASSETGGADTEAFF
TGTGCCAGCAGTGAAACAGGGGGCGCGGACACTGAAGCTTTCTTT
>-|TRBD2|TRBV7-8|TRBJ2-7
CASSLDRTSGVYEQYF
TGTGCCAGCAGCTTAGACCGGACTAGCGGGGTCTACGAGCAGTACTTC
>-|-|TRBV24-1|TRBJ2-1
CATSDSYNEQFF
TGTGCCACCAGTGACTCTTACAATGAGCAGTTCTTC
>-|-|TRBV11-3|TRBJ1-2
CASSLGLQNYGYTF
TGTGCCAGCAGCTTAGGGCTACAGAACTATGGCTACACCTTC
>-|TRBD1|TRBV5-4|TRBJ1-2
CASSLEDRGGYTF
TGTGCCAGCAGCTTGGAGGACAGGGGTGGCTACACCTTC
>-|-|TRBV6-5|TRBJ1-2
CASTDTYGYTF
TGTGCCAGCACCGACACCTATGGCTACACCTTC
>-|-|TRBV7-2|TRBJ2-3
CASSPNGGRGTDTQYF
TGTGCCAGCAGCCCCAACGGCGGCAGGGGCACAGATACGCAGTATTTT
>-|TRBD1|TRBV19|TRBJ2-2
CASSPGGSGELFF
TGTGCCAGTAGCCCAGGGGGCTCCGGGGAGCTGTTTTTT
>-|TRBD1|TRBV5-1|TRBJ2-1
CASSLTGGSGEQFF
TGCGCCAGCAGCTTGACAGGGGGTTCAGGTGAGCAGTTCTTC
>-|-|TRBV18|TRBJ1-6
CASSPSGKNSPLHF
TGTGCCAGCTCACCATCAGGGAAGAATTCACCCCTCCACTTT